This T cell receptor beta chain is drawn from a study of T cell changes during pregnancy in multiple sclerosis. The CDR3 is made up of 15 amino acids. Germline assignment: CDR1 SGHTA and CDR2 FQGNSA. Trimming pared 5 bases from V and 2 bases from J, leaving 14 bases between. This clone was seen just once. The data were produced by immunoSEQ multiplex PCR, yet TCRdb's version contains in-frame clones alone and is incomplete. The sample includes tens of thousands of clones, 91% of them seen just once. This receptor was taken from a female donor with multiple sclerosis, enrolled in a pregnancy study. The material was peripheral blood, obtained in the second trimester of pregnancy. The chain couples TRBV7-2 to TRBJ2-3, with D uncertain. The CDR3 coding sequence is TGTGCCAGCAGCCAAGCCCCACTCAACACAGATACGCAGTATTTT. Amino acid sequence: CASSQAPLNTDTQYF.